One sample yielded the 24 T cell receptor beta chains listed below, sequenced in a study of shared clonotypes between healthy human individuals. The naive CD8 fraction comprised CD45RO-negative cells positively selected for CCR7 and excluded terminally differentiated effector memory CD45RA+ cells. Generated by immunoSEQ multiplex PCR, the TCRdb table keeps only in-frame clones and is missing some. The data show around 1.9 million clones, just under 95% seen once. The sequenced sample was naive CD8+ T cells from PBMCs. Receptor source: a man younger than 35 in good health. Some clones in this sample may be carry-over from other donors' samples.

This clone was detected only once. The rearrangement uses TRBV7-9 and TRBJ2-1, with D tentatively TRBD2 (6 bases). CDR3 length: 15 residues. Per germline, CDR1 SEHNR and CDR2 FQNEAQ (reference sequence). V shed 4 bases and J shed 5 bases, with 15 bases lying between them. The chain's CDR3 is CASSSRDFGDNEQFF. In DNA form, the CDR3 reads TGTGCCAGCAGCTCCCGGGACTTCGGGGACAATGAGCAGTTCTTC.

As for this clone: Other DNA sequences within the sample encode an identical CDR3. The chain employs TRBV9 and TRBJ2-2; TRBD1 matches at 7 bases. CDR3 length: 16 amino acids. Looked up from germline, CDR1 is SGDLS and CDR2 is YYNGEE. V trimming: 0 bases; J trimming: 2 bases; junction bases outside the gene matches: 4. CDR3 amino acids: CASSVVGGVNTGELFF. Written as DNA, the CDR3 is TGTGCCAGCAGCGTAGTAGGGGGCGTAAACACCGGGGAGCTGTTTTTT.

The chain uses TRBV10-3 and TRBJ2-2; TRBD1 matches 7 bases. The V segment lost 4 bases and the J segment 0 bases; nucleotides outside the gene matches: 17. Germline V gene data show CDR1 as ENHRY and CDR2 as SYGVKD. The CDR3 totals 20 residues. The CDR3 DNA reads TGTGCCATCAGTGGTAACCCTGGGGACAGTCTTAATTCGAACACCGGGGAGCTGTTTTTT. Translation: CAISGNPGDSLNSNTGELFF.

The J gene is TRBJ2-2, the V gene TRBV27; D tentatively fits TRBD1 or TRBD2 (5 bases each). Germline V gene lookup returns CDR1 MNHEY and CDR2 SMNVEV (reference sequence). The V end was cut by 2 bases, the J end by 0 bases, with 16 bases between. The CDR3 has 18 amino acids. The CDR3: CASSLGSELGANTGELFF. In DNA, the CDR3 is TGTGCCAGCAGTTTAGGGTCAGAATTGGGGGCGAACACCGGGGAGCTGTTTTTT.

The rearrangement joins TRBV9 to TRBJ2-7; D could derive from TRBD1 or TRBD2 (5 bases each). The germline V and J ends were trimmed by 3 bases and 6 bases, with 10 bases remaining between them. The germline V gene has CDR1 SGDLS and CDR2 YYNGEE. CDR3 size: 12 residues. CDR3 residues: CASSAGGAEQYF. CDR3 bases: TGTGCCAGCAGCGCTGGGGGTGCCGAGCAGTACTTC.

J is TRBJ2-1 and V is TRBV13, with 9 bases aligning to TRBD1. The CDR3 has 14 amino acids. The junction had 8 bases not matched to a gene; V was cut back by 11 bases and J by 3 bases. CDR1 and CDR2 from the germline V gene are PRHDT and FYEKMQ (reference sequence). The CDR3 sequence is CAGQRTGDYNEQFF. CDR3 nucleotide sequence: TGTGCCGGCCAGAGGACAGGGGACTACAATGAGCAGTTCTTC.

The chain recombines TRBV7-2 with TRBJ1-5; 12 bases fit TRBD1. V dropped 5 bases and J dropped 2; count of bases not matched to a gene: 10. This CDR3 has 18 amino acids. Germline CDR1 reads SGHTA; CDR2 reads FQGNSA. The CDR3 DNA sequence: TGTGCCAGCAGCAGCCGGGACAGGGGGCGAGTTGGCAATCAGCCCCAGCATTTT. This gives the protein CASSSRDRGRVGNQPQHF.

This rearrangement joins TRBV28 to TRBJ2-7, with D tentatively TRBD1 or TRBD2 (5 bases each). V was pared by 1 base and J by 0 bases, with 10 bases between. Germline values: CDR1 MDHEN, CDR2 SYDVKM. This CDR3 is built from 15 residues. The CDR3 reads CASSLLPGSSYEQYF. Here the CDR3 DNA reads TGTGCCAGCAGTTTATTGCCAGGGAGCTCCTACGAGCAGTACTTC.

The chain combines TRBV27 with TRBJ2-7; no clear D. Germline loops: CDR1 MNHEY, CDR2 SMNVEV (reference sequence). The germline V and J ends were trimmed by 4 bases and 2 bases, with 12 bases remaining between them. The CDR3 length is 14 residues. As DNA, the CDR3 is TGTGCCAGCAGTTCGGATCAGACTGCCTACGAGCAGTACTTC. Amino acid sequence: CASSSDQTAYEQYF.

The CDR3 here is CASSSTGPSTDTQYF. In DNA, the CDR3 is TGTGCCAGCAGTTCCACAGGGCCCAGCACAGATACGCAGTATTTT. This chain links TRBV27 with TRBJ2-3; D is perhaps TRBD1 (6 bases). V was pared by 4 bases and J by 0 bases, with 11 bases between. Per germline, CDR1 MNHEY and CDR2 SMNVEV (reference sequence). The CDR3 is 15 amino acids.

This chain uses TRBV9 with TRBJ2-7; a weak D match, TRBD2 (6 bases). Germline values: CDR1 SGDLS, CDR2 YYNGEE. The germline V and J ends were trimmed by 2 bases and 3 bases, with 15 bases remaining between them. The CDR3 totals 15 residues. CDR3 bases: TGTGCCAGCAGCGTCAGCGGGTCGATCCTCTACGAGCAGTACTTC. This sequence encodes CASSVSGSILYEQYF.

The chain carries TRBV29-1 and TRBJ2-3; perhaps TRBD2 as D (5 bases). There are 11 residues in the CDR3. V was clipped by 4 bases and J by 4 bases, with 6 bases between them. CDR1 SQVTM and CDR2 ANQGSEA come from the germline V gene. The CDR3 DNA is TGCAGCGTTGGCGGGCCAGATACGCAGTATTTT. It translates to CSVGGPDTQYF.

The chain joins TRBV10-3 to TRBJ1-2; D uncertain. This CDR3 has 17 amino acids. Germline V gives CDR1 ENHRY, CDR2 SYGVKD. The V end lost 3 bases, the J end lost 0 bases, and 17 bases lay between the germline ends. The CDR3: CAISDHVRASANYGYTF. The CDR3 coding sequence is TGTGCCATCAGTGACCACGTCCGGGCCTCAGCTAACTATGGCTACACCTTC.

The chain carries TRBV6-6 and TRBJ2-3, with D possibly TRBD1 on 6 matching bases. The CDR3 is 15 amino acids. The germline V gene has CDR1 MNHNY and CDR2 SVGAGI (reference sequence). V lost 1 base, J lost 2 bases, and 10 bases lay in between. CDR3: CASSYWGTNTDTQYF. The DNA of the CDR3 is TGTGCCAGCAGTTACTGGGGGACAAACACAGATACGCAGTATTTT.

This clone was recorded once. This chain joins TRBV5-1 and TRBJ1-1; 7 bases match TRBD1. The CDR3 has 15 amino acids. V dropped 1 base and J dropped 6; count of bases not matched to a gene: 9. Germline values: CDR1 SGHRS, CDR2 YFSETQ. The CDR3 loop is CASSLIGQVGAEAFF. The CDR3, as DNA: TGCGCCAGCAGCTTGATAGGACAGGTGGGGGCTGAAGCTTTCTTT.

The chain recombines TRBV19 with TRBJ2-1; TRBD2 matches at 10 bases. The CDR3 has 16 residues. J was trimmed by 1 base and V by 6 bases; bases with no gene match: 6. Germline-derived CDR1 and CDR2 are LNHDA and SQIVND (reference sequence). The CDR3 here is CASRTSAGGSYNEQFF. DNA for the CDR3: TGTGCCAGTAGGACCTCAGCGGGAGGGTCCTACAATGAGCAGTTCTTC.

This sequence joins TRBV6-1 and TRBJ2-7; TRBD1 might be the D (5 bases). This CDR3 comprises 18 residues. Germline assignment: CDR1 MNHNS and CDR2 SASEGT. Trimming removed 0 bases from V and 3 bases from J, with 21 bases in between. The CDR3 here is CASSEASNVWGSFYEQYF. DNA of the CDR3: TGTGCCAGCAGTGAAGCATCCAACGTTTGGGGCTCCTTCTACGAGCAGTACTTC.

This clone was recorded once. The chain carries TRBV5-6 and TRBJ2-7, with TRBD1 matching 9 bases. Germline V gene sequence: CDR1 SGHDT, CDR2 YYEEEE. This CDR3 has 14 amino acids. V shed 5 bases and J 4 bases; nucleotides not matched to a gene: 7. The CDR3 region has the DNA TGTGCCAGCAGGCCTCCGGGACAGGGTTACGAGCAGTACTTC. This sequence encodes CASRPPGQGYEQYF.

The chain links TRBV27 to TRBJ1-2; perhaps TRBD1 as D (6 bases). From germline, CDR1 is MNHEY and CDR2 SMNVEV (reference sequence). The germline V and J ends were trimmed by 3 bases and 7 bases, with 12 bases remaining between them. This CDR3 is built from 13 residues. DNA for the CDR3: TGTGCCAGCAGTTTCAACAGGGAGATTGGCTACACCTTC. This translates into CASSFNREIGYTF.

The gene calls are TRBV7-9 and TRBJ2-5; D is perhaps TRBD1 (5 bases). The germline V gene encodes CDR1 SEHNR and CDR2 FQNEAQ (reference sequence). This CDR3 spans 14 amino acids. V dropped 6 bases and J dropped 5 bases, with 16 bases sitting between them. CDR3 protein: CASSFPGMGETQYF. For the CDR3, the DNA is TGTGCCAGCAGTTTCCCAGGGATGGGGGAGACCCAGTACTTC.

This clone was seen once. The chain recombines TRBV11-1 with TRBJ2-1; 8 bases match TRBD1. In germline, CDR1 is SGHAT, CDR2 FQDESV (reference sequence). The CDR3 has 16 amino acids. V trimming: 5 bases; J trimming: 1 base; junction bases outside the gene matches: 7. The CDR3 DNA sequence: TGTGCCAGCAGCAGTCGGACAGGGAGGTCCTACAATGAGCAGTTCTTC. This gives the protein CASSSRTGRSYNEQFF.

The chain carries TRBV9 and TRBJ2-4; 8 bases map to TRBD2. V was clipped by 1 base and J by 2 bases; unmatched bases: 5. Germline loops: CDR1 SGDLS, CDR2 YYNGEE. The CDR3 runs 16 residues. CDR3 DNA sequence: TGTGCCAGCAGCGTATCGCGGGAGGAGTCCAAAAACATTCAGTACTTC. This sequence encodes CASSVSREESKNIQYF.

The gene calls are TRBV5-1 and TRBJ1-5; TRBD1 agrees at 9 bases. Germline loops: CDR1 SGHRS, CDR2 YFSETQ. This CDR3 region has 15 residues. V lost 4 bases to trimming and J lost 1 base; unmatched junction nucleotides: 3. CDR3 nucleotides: TGCGCCAGCAGCGCCGGGACAGGGAGCAATCAGCCCCAGCATTTT. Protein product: CASSAGTGSNQPQHF.

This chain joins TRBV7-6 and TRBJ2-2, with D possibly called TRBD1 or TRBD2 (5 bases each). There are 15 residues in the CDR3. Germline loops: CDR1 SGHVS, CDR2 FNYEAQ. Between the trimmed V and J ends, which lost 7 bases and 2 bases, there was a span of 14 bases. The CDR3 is CASTPGTYNTGELFF. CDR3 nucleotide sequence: TGTGCCAGCACCCCCGGGACCTATAACACCGGGGAGCTGTTTTTT. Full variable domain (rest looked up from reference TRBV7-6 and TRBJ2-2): GAGVSQSPRYKVTKRGQDVALRCDPISGHVSLYWYRQALGQGPEFLTYFNYEAQQDKSGLPNDRFSAERPEGSISTLTIQRTEQRDSAMYRCASTPGTYNTGELFFGEGSRLTVL.